These 25 T cell receptor beta chains were all obtained from the same sample, sequenced in a study of beta chain features in type 1 diabetes (dated by TCRdb to the late 2010s). The library was produced with the immunoSEQ multiplex PCR assay. All of the isolated RNA was reverse transcribed with the High Capacity cDNA Reverse Transcription Kit, so expressed TCRB transcripts were sequenced. The table comes from immuneACCESS by way of TCRdb, which keeps in-frame sequences with V and J called. Part of the clones is missing from these tables; in studies checked, under half for an unresolved V gene and the rest for unknown reasons. In all, the sample holds 250,000 to 400,000 clones, and about 15% of those were seen once. Over 5.5% of the sample belongs to the ten largest clones. Sequencing input: central memory CD4+ T cells from blood. All receptors come from a man aged 25-40 years in good health.

This clone was picked up one time. The rearrangement links TRBV5-6 to TRBJ2-5, with a weak D call TRBD2 (6 bases). Matching the DNA end better, TRBJ2-7 makes the J call doubtful. Looked up from germline, CDR1 is SGHDT and CDR2 is YYEEEE. This CDR3 region has 13 residues. The CDR3 region is CASRSTGTYEQYF. In DNA, the CDR3 is TGTGCCAGCAGGTCAACGGGGACTTACGAGCAGTACTTC.

The chain couples TRBV6-6 to TRBJ2-3, with TRBD2 identical over 8 bases. CDR1 and CDR2 from the germline V gene are MNHNY and SVGAGI (reference sequence). The CDR3 is 14 amino acids. The trim removed 0 bases at V and 10 bases at J, leaving 6 bases unmatched. The CDR3 DNA reads TGTGCCAGCAGTTACTCTCGCGGGAGGATTGCGCAGTATTTT. As protein: CASSYSRGRIAQYF.

The chain couples TRBV10-3 to TRBJ2-7; D may be TRBD1 or TRBD2 (5 bases each). The V end lost 6 bases, the J end lost 0 bases, and 12 bases lay between the germline ends. The CDR3 runs 14 residues. Germline V lookup: CDR1 ENHRY, CDR2 SYGVKD. This chain's CDR3 is CAIRGTVASYEQYF. DNA for the CDR3: TGTGCCATCAGGGGGACCGTAGCCTCCTACGAGCAGTACTTC.

This clone occurred a few times. The CDR3 loop is CASSTQGGEGGELFF. CDR3 bases: TGCGCCAGCAGCACACAGGGAGGAGAAGGCGGGGAGCTGTTTTTT. V usage is TRBV5-1 and J usage is TRBJ2-2; TRBD1 or TRBD2 may be the D gene (6 bases each). The CDR3 has 15 residues. V lost 4 bases to trimming and J lost 7 bases, with 17 bases between them. CDR1 and CDR2 from the germline V gene are SGHRS and YFSETQ.

The chain recombines TRBV25-1 with TRBJ1-1; 7 positions match TRBD1. CDR1 is MGHDK and CDR2 is SYGVNS in the germline V gene. Losses at the gene ends were 0 bases for V and 4 bases for J; bases not matched to a gene: 11. The CDR3 length is 17 residues. The CDR3 reads CASSEYIARGASTEAFF. The CDR3 DNA reads as TGTGCCAGCAGTGAATATATCGCCAGGGGGGCGAGCACTGAAGCTTTCTTT. The variable domain in full, completed from reference TRBV25-1 and TRBJ1-1, reads EADIYQTPRYLVIGTGKKITLECSQTMGHDKMYWYQQDPGMELHLIHYSYGVNSTEKGDLSSESTVSRIRTEHFPLTLESARPSHTSQYLCASSEYIARGASTEAFFGQGTRLTVV.

The chain is built from TRBV23-1 and TRBJ2-2; 8 bases are shared with TRBD1. TRBV23-1 is an open reading frame whose function is uncertain. This CDR3 has 15 residues. V trimming: 3 bases; J trimming: 2 bases; junction bases outside the gene matches: 2. The DNA of the CDR3 is TGCGCCAGCAGTCACGACAGGGGCAACACCGGGGAGCTGTTTTTT. It codes for CASSHDRGNTGELFF.

This clone came up many times. This chain uses TRBV5-1 with TRBJ2-7; 7 bases align to TRBD1. Germline V CDR1 and CDR2: SGHRS, YFSETQ. V dropped 2 bases and J dropped 1; count of bases not matched to a gene: 15. The CDR3 covers 18 residues. CDR3 sequence: CASSFGVFPDRRSYEQYF. CDR3 bases: TGCGCCAGCAGCTTCGGAGTGTTCCCGGACAGGAGATCCTACGAGCAGTACTTC.

The V call is TRBV9, the J call TRBJ1-3, with D perhaps TRBD1 (5 bases). Trimming took off 4 bases at V and 0 bases at J, with 11 bases between the two ends. The CDR3 is made up of 15 amino acids. Germline CDR1 is SGDLS and CDR2 is YYNGEE. The DNA for the CDR3 is TGTGCCAGCAGCACTCAAGACAGCTCTGGAAACACCATATATTTT. Amino acids: CASSTQDSSGNTIYF.

The chain uses TRBV4-3 and TRBJ1-5; a weak D match, TRBD1 (5 bases). CDR1 is LGHNA, CDR2 YSLEER, per germline. This CDR3 has 15 amino acids. Trimming cost V 0 bases and J 11 bases, with 17 bases left between them. CDR3 sequence: CASSQDWGSGAAQHF. CDR3 in DNA: TGCGCCAGCAGCCAAGATTGGGGTAGTGGGGCGGCCCAGCATTTT.

The V and J genes are TRBV19 and TRBJ1-6; D not resolved. V was clipped by 7 bases and J by 8 bases, with 12 bases between them. This CDR3 region has 13 residues. Germline V gene lookup returns CDR1 LNHDA and CDR2 SQIVND (reference sequence). The CDR3 sequence is CASKSLTDSPLHF. The CDR3, as DNA: TGTGCCAGTAAATCCTTAACTGATTCACCCCTCCACTTT.

This clone appeared a few times. This chain links TRBV6-1 with TRBJ2-1, with 7 nucleotides matching TRBD1. The CDR3 consists of 15 residues. CDR1 MNHNS and CDR2 SASEGT come from the germline V gene. V gave up 3 bases and J gave up 3 bases; unmatched junction bases: 5. The CDR3 reads CASSELTGNYNEQFF. CDR3 bases: TGTGCCAGCAGTGAGTTGACAGGGAACTACAATGAGCAGTTCTTC.

The sample holds many counts of this clone. The chain carries TRBV23-1 and TRBJ2-7, with 8 bases matching TRBD1. TRBV23-1 is an ORF for which the function is uncertain. CDR3 length equals 17 residues. Unmatched junction bases numbered 12, after V lost 4 bases and J lost 1 base. The CDR3 sequence: CASSPRQGARWSYEQYF. CDR3 DNA sequence: TGCGCCAGCAGTCCCCGCCAGGGGGCGAGGTGGTCCTACGAGCAGTACTTC.

This chain uses TRBV5-4 with TRBJ1-2, with D tentatively TRBD1 (5 bases). The germline V gene has CDR1 SGHNT and CDR2 YYREEE (reference sequence). There are 16 residues in the CDR3. The V gene lost 0 bases and the J gene lost 3 bases, with 15 bases spanning the gap. As DNA, the CDR3 is TGTGCCAGCAGCTTGGGGGGACCCAGAGGCTACTATGGCTACACCTTC. This gives the protein CASSLGGPRGYYGYTF.

The chain has TRBV4-3 and TRBJ2-3, with a possible D match to TRBD2 (5 bases). CDR1 is LGHNA and CDR2 is YSLEER in the germline V gene. The ends were cut back, 1 base at V and 3 bases at J, with 11 bases in the middle. This CDR3 is built from 15 residues. CDR3 coding DNA: TGCGCCAGCAGCCAAGGTCGGGGTCGGACAGATACGCAGTATTTT. It yields the protein CASSQGRGRTDTQYF.

Only a few counts were recorded for this clone. CDR3 region: CASRGDSSRYGYTF. CDR3 nucleotide sequence: TGTGCCAGCAGGGGGGACAGCTCACGGTATGGCTACACCTTC. This chain links TRBV2 with TRBJ1-2; 7 nucleotides line up with TRBD1. Trimming at V came to 6 bases and at J to 5 bases, leaving 9 bases not matched to a gene. The CDR3 length is 14 residues. CDR1 and CDR2 (germline): SNHLY, FYNNEI.

The table lists this clone with many counts. The rearrangement joins TRBV13 to TRBJ2-7; 8 bases map to TRBD1. Germline assignment: CDR1 PRHDT and CDR2 FYEKMQ (reference sequence). V dropped 6 bases and J dropped 3; count of bases not matched to a gene: 4. The length of the CDR3 is 13 residues. CDR3 in DNA: TGTGCCAGCAGTAAAGGACAGGGCTACGAGCAGTACTTC. Protein sequence: CASSKGQGYEQYF.

In its sample, this clone was seen many times. The genes are TRBV11-2 and TRBJ2-3, with 9 positions matching TRBD2. This CDR3 has 16 amino acids. Trimming cost V 1 base and J 4 bases; bases outside gene matches: 6. Germline CDR1 is SGHAT and CDR2 is FQNNGV. CDR3 DNA: TGTGCCAGCAGCTTAGTAGGGACTAGCTGGCCAGATACGCAGTATTTT. This sequence encodes CASSLVGTSWPDTQYF.

The chain combines TRBV7-3 with TRBJ2-5; the D gene is possibly TRBD2 (6 bases). Deletions cut 2 bases from V and 2 bases from J, with 12 bases between. The CDR3 runs to 15 residues. Germline V gives CDR1 SGHTA, CDR2 FQGTGA. As DNA, the CDR3 is TGTGCCAGCAGCTTAGAGGCGGGAAAACAAGAGACCCAGTACTTC. It specifies CASSLEAGKQETQYF.

CDR3 sequence reads: CASTAQRYTEAFF. The CDR3 DNA sequence: TGTGCCAGCACGGCCCAGAGATACACTGAAGCTTTCTTT. The chain uses TRBV25-1 and TRBJ1-1, with D hard to call. Germline V gene sequence: CDR1 MGHDK, CDR2 SYGVNS. V was trimmed by 7 bases and J by 3 bases, leaving 12 bases between them. CDR3 length: 13 residues.

Written as DNA, the CDR3 is TGTGCCAGCAGCTTAGGGGGATTTAATCAGCCCCAGCATTTT. This encodes CASSLGGFNQPQHF. The J gene is TRBJ1-5, the V gene TRBV7-6; D gene uncertain. Trimming stripped 1 base from V and 4 bases from J, with 8 bases between. This CDR3 has 14 residues. Germline V gives CDR1 SGHVS, CDR2 FNYEAQ.

Concerning this clone itself: One end of the junction fails to match germline, which may point to a read error. CDR3 in amino acids: CASSVGGIAPGRHF. Here the CDR3 DNA reads TGTGCCAGCAGCGTCGGGGGAATAGCACCGGGACGACATTTT. The chain uses TRBV5-6 and TRBJ1-4; TRBD1 is a possible D gene (5 bases). This CDR3 has 14 amino acids. CDR1 is SGHDT, CDR2 YYEEEE, per germline.

This clone has just a few counts. The rearrangement joins TRBV21-1 to TRBJ2-7; TRBD1 is the table's D call, not checked against the DNA. TRBV21-1 is deemed a pseudogene. The CDR3 consists of 16 residues. The CDR3 spells CASTASGGGHSYEQYV. The CDR3 DNA sequence: TGTGCCAGCACGGCCTCTGGCGGCGGACATTCCTACGAGCAGTACGTC.

A few counts support this clone. CDR3 nucleotide sequence: TGTGCCAGCACCTCTGGACTAGCCAAAAACATTCAGTACTTC. It translates to CASTSGLAKNIQYF. This chain uses TRBV7-2 with TRBJ2-4, with TRBD2 as a possible D gene (5 bases). The germline V and J ends were trimmed by 7 bases and 0 bases, with 10 bases remaining between them. CDR3 length: 14 amino acids. Germline CDR1 reads SGHTA; CDR2 reads FQGNSA.

V gene TRBV5-5 combines with J gene TRBJ2-5; D assignment may be TRBD1 or TRBD2 (5 bases each). Trimming took off 4 bases at V and 3 bases at J, with 22 bases between the two ends. The CDR3 consists of 17 residues. The germline CDR1 and CDR2 sequences are SGHKS and YYEKEE (reference sequence). CDR3 sequence: CASSVTPTGTYEETQYF. CDR3 sequence (DNA): TGTGCCAGCAGCGTTACTCCGACCGGGACGTACGAAGAGACCCAGTACTTC.

This clone occurred a few times. This chain links TRBV5-5 with TRBJ2-2; 10 bases map to TRBD2. Germline loops: CDR1 SGHKS, CDR2 YYEKEE (reference sequence). The CDR3 runs to 16 residues. J lost 6 bases, V lost 5 bases, and 10 bases had no gene match. This CDR3 is CASRKAGTSVSGELFF. The CDR3 DNA is TGTGCCAGCAGGAAAGCCGGGACTAGCGTATCCGGGGAGCTGTTTTTT. Full variable domain (rest looked up from reference TRBV5-5 and TRBJ2-2): DAGVTQSPTHLIKTRGQQVTLRCSPISGHKSVSWYQQVLGQGPQFIFQYYEKEERGRGNFPDRFSARQFPNYSSELNVNALLLGDSALYLCASRKAGTSVSGELFFGEGSRLTVL.